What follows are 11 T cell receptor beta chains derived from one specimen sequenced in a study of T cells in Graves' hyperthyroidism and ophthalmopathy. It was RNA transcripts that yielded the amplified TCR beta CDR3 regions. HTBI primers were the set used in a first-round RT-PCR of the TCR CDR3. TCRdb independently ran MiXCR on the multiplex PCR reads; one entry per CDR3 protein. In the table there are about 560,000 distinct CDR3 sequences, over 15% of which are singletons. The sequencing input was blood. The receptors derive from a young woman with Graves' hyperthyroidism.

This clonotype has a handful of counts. As DNA, the CDR3 is TGTGCCAGCACCAACGGGAGACTATTCCACGGGGAGCTGTTTTTT. As protein: CASTNGRLFHGELFF. The chain employs TRBV3-1 and TRBJ2-2; tentatively, D is TRBD2 (6 bases). This CDR3 spans 15 amino acids. V lost 7 bases and J lost 7, with 19 bases in between. Germline V gene data show CDR1 as LGHDT and CDR2 as YNNKEL (reference sequence).

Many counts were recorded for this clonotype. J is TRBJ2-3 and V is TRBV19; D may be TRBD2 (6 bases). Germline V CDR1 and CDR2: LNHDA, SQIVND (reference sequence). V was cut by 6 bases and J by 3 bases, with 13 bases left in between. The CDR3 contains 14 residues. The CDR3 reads CASREAGRTDTQYF. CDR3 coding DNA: TGTGCCAGTAGAGAAGCAGGGAGGACAGATACGCAGTATTTT. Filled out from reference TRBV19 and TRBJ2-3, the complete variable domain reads DGGITQSPKYLFRKEGQNVTLSCEQNLNHDAMYWYRQDPGQGLRLIYYSQIVNDFQKGDIAEGYSVSREKKESFPLTVTSAQKNPTAFYLCASREAGRTDTQYFGPGTRLTVL.

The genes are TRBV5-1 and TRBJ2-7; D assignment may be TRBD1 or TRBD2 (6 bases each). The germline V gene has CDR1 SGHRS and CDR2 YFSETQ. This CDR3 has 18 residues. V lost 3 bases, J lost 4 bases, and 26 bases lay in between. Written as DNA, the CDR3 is TGCGCCAGCAGCTCGATCCCAAAACGCCAAACAGGGAGGTACGAGCAGTACTTC. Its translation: CASSSIPKRQTGRYEQYF.

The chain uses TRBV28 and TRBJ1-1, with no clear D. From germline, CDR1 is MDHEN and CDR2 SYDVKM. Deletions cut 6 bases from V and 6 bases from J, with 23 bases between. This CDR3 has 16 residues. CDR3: CASSAYMFQVLPEAFF. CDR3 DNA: TGTGCCAGCAGCGCTTACATGTTCCAGGTCCTCCCTGAAGCTTTCTTT.

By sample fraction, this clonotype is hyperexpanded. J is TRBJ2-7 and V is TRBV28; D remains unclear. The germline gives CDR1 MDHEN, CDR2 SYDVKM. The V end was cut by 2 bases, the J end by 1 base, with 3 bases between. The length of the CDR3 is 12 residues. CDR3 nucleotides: TGTGCCAGCAGTTTAGGGTCCTACGAGCAGTACTTC. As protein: CASSLGSYEQYF.

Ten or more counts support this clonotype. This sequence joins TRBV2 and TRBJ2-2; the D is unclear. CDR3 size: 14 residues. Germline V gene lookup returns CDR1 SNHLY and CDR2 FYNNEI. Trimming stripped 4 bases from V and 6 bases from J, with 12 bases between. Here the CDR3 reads CASSVDLGSGELFF. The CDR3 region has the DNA TGTGCCAGCAGTGTCGACTTGGGGTCCGGGGAGCTGTTTTTT.

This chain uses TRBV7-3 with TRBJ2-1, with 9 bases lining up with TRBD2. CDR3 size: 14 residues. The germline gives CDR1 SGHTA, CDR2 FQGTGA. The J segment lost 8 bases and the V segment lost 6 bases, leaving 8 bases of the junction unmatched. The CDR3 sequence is CASSSGGLGHEQFF. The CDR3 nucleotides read TGTGCCAGCAGTAGCGGGGGTCTGGGACATGAGCAGTTCTTC.

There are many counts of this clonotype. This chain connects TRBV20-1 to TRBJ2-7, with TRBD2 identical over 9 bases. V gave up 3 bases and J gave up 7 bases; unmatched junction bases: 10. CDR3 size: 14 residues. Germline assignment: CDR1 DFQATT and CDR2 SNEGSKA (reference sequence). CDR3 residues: CSARPSGALREQYF. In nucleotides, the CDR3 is TGCAGTGCTAGGCCTAGCGGGGCCCTACGGGAGCAGTACTTC.

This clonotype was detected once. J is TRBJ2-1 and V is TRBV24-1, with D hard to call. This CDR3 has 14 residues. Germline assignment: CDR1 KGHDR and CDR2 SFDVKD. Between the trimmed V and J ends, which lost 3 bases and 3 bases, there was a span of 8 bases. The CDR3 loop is CATSDPDGYNEQFF. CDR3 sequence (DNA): TGTGCCACCAGTGATCCCGACGGCTACAATGAGCAGTTCTTC.

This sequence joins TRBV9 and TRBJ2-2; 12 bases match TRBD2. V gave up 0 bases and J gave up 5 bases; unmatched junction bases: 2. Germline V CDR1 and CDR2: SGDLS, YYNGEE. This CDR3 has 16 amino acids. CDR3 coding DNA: TGTGCCAGCAGCGTAGGTCTAGCGGGAGGGACCGGGGAGCTGTTTTTT. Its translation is CASSVGLAGGTGELFF.

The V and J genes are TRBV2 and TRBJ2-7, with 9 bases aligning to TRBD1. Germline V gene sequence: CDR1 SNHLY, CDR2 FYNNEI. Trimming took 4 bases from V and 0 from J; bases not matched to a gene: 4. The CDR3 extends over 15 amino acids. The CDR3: CASSVGTGNSYEQYF. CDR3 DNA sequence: TGTGCCAGCAGTGTTGGGACAGGGAACTCCTACGAGCAGTACTTC.